Listed here are 8 T cell receptor beta chains from one sample, sequenced in a study of technical replicates of blood from a handful of donors. Sequencing used immunoSEQ multiplex PCR; TCRdb keeps in-frame clones, though not all of them. This table has 75,000 to 95,000 clones, 89% appearing once. Sequencing was performed on T cells isolated from PBMCs. The receptors come from a human donor in good health.

The chain couples TRBV11-2 to TRBJ2-2; no firm D call. Germline CDR1 and CDR2: SGHAT and FQNNGV. The V gene lost 4 bases and the J gene lost 5 bases, with 2 bases spanning the gap. The CDR3 is 11 amino acids. The CDR3 sequence is CASSSTGELFF. DNA for the CDR3: TGTGCCAGCAGCTCTACCGGGGAGCTGTTTTTT.

The gene calls are TRBV19 and TRBJ1-2; 8 bases line up with TRBD1. Germline CDR1 reads LNHDA; CDR2 reads SQIVND (reference sequence). This CDR3 region has 13 residues. V gave up 10 bases and J gave up 8 bases; unmatched junction bases: 12. The CDR3: CATTRTGTEGYTF. CDR3 sequence (DNA): TGTGCCACAACCCGGACAGGGACGGAGGGCTACACCTTC.

The chain joins TRBV29-1 to TRBJ2-3; 7 bases are shared with TRBD1. The CDR3 extends over 13 amino acids. The V gene end was trimmed by 4 bases and the J gene end by 3 bases; junction bases not matched to a gene: 4. Germline lookup yields CDR1 SQVTM and CDR2 ANQGSEA. CDR3: CSVVGTVTDTQYF. The CDR3 region has the DNA TGCAGCGTTGTCGGGACAGTGACAGATACGCAGTATTTT.

The rearrangement links TRBV15 to TRBJ2-3, with 10 bases identical to TRBD1. The CDR3 spans 16 residues. Germline V gene lookup returns CDR1 LNHNV and CDR2 YYDKDF (reference sequence). After removal of 5 bases from V and 3 bases from J, the junction contained 8 bases not matched to a gene. The DNA for the CDR3 is TGTGCCACCAGCCCGCTCGGGACAGGGGAAACAGATACGCAGTATTTT. It is translated as CATSPLGTGETDTQYF. The whole variable domain, filled in from reference TRBV15 and TRBJ2-3, reads DAMVIQNPRYQVTQFGKPVTLSCSQTLNHNVMYWYQQKSSQAPKLLFHYYDKDFNNEADTPDNFQSRRPNTSFCFLDIRSPGLGDTAMYLCATSPLGTGETDTQYFGPGTRLTVL.

The chain employs TRBV11-1 and TRBJ2-4; D perhaps matches TRBD1 (6 bases). This CDR3 is built from 13 residues. From germline, CDR1 is SGHAT and CDR2 FQDESV (reference sequence). V dropped 2 bases and J dropped 5 bases, with 7 bases sitting between them. This CDR3 reads CASSLRTENIQYF. The DNA for the CDR3 is TGTGCCAGCAGCTTAAGGACAGAAAACATTCAGTACTTC.

J is TRBJ1-4 and V is TRBV4-2; possible D gene TRBD1, 5 bases. Per the germline V gene, CDR1 is LGHNA and CDR2 is YNFKEQ. This CDR3 has 14 residues. V was pared by 10 bases and J by 8 bases, with 20 bases between. The CDR3 DNA is TGTGCCACCTCTTGGAGGGGCCTTAGCGAAAAACTGTTTTTT. This translates into CATSWRGLSEKLFF.

The rearrangement links TRBV7-6 to TRBJ1-1; TRBD1 matches at 7 bases. Germline V lookup: CDR1 SGHVS, CDR2 FNYEAQ. After removal of 3 bases from V and 6 bases from J, the junction contained 10 bases not matched to a gene. The CDR3 loop spans 15 amino acids. CDR3 bases: TGTGCCAGCAGCTTTGGGACAGATGCTTTCGCTGAAGCTTTCTTT. As protein: CASSFGTDAFAEAFF.

The chain links TRBV28 to TRBJ2-3; D perhaps matches TRBD2 (6 bases). Germline V gene data show CDR1 as MDHEN and CDR2 as SYDVKM. This CDR3 has 15 residues. Trimming left V 6 bases short and J 2 bases short, with 15 bases between. This CDR3 is CASSQPGADTDTQYF. DNA of the CDR3: TGTGCCAGCAGCCAACCGGGAGCTGACACAGATACGCAGTATTTT.